The T cell receptor (beta chain) under discussion was sequenced for a study of shared T cell receptors in the human thymus. V lost 5 bases, J lost 2 bases, and 5 bases stayed unmatched. The CDR3 is made up of 14 amino acids. Germline loops: CDR1 MDHEN, CDR2 SYDVKM. Assay used: immunoSEQ multiplex PCR; TCRdb lists only in-frame clones, some missing. The profile shows roughly 560,000 clones, 75% to 85% of them singletons. This sample also appeared in a second study, on human thymus T cells.

This clonotype was sampled from a boy in the first two years of life with a congenital heart defect. The rearrangement joins TRBV28 to TRBJ2-7; 8 positions agree with TRBD1. Sequenced: thymocytes. DNA for the CDR3: TGTGCCAGCAGTGAGGACAGGGTGCCCTACGAGCAGTACTTC. Residues: CASSEDRVPYEQYF.